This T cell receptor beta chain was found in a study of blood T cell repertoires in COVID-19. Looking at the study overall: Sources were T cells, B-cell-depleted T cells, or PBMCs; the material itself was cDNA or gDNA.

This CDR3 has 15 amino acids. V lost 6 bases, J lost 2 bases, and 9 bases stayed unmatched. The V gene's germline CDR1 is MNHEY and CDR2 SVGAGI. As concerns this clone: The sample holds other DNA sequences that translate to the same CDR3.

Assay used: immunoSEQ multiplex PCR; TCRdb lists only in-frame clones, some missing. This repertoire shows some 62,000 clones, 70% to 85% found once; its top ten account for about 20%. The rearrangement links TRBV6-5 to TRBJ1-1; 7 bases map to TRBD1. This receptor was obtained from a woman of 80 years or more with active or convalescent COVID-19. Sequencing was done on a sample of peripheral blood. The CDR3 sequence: CASRDRDRVNTEAFF. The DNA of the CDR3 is TGTGCCAGCAGAGACCGGGACAGAGTCAACACTGAAGCTTTCTTT.